These 28 T cell receptor beta chains came from one sample sequenced in a study of blood T cells in healthy people across ages. Sample-barcoded 5' priming and a J-beta primer mix drove a second PCR of about 7 to 12 cycles. Via MiXCR, TCRdb re-called the 5' RACE reads, giving one row per CDR3 protein. Of over 950,000 distinct CDR3 sequences listed, about two fifths are singletons. Sequencing used blood. The receptors were gathered from a man in his late teens or twenties in good health.

This clonotype was counted only a few times. The chain links TRBV5-6 to TRBJ2-3, with D maybe TRBD1 (6 bases). V lost 4 bases and J lost 6, with 21 bases in between. This CDR3 is built from 16 residues. From germline, CDR1 is SGHDT and CDR2 YYEEEE. The chain's CDR3 is CASSKRPFLGADTQYF. DNA for the CDR3: TGTGCCAGCAGCAAAAGACCCTTCCTGGGGGCTGATACGCAGTATTTT. The entire variable domain, with the rest obtained from reference TRBV5-6 and TRBJ2-3, is as follows: DAGVTQSPTHLIKTRGQQVTLRCSPKSGHDTVSWYQQALGQGPQFIFQYYEEEERQRGNFPDRFSGHQFPNYSSELNVNALLLGDSALYLCASSKRPFLGADTQYFGPGTRLTVL.

This clonotype was seen only a few times. The chain has TRBV6-2 or TRBV6-3 and TRBJ2-6; D gene unclear. V was shortened by 6 bases and J by 1 base, with 10 bases between the two germline ends. Germline V lookup: CDR1 MNHEY, CDR2 SVGEGT. CDR3 length: 15 residues. For the CDR3, the DNA is TGTGCCAGCAGCCTTCTGAGATCTGGGGCCAACGTCCTGACTTTC. It is translated as CASSLLRSGANVLTF.

This rearrangement joins TRBV4-3 to TRBJ1-4; possibly TRBD1 for D (6 bases). In germline, CDR1 is LGHNA, CDR2 YSLEER. There are 15 residues in the CDR3. V dropped 7 bases and J dropped 3 bases, with 15 bases sitting between them. This chain's CDR3 is CASTRNRAPNEKLFF. The CDR3, as DNA: TGCGCCAGCACCAGAAACAGGGCACCTAATGAAAAACTGTTTTTT.

Notes on this clonotype: One end of the junction varies from germline; a read error may be responsible. The gene calls are TRBV4-2 and TRBJ2-3, with no clear D. The germline V gene encodes CDR1 LGHNA and CDR2 YNFKEQ. The CDR3 has 13 residues. CDR3 DNA: TGTGCCAGCAGCCAAGAGAAAGGAGATACGCACTATTTT. Translated: CASSQEKGDTHYF.

In this sample, this clonotype turned up a few times. J is TRBJ2-1 and V is TRBV6-6; the match to TRBD2 covers 8 bases. The germline CDR1 and CDR2 sequences are MNHNY and SVGAGI (reference sequence). V lost 5 bases, J lost 6 bases, and 12 bases stayed unmatched. This CDR3 contains 16 residues. The CDR3 loop is CASSPALGLEVNEQFF. The CDR3 nucleotides are TGTGCCAGCAGTCCCGCCCTGGGACTAGAAGTCAATGAGCAGTTCTTC.

CDR3 sequence (DNA): TGTGCCATCCCAGGGGGCGCGAACTATGGCTACACCTTC. Translated: CAIPGGANYGYTF. This sequence joins TRBV10-3 and TRBJ1-2, with TRBD1 matching over 8 bases. This CDR3 comprises 13 residues. V lost 8 bases, J lost 2 bases, and 4 bases stayed unmatched. Germline-derived CDR1 and CDR2 are ENHRY and SYGVKD.

The chain recombines TRBV28 with TRBJ1-1; 7 bases are a match to TRBD1. CDR1 and CDR2 from the germline V gene are MDHEN and SYDVKM. The CDR3 spans 18 residues. Trimming at V came to 2 bases and at J to 4 bases, leaving 16 bases not matched to a gene. CDR3 region: CASSLPTGQSEVATEAFF. The DNA of the CDR3 is TGTGCCAGCAGTTTACCGACGGGACAGAGTGAGGTTGCCACTGAAGCTTTCTTT.

The sample holds many counts of this clonotype. The chain carries TRBV7-2 and TRBJ2-5, with TRBD1 as a possible D gene (5 bases). With 2 bases removed from V and 4 bases from J, the gap between germline ends came to 8 bases. Germline assignment: CDR1 SGHTA and CDR2 FQGNSA. This CDR3 comprises 13 residues. The CDR3 is CASSLITGETQYF. The CDR3 DNA is TGTGCCAGCAGCTTAATTACAGGAGAGACCCAGTACTTC. Drawing the rest from reference TRBV7-2 and TRBJ2-5, the complete variable domain is GAGVSQSPSNKVTEKGKDVELRCDPISGHTALYWYRQSLGQGLEFLIYFQGNSAPDKSGLPSDRFSAERTGGSVSTLTIQRTQQEDSAVYLCASSLITGETQYFGPGTRLLVL.

The chain links TRBV25-1 to TRBJ2-1; D is unresolved. Trimming pared 10 bases from V and 10 bases from J, leaving 11 bases between. Per the germline V gene, CDR1 is MGHDK and CDR2 is SYGVNS. The CDR3 spans 10 residues. The CDR3 loop reads CATKSNEQFF. In nucleotides, the CDR3 is TGTGCCACCAAATCAAACGAGCAGTTCTTC.

The chain has TRBV20-1 and TRBJ1-1; D may be TRBD1 (6 bases). The CDR3 length is 15 residues. Germline-derived CDR1 and CDR2 are DFQATT and SNEGSKA (reference sequence). Trimming cost V 0 bases and J 3 bases, with 14 bases left between them. The DNA of the CDR3 is TGCAGTGCTAGAGATCCGGGGGCGGAGGACACTGAAGCTTTCTTT. Amino acid sequence: CSARDPGAEDTEAFF.

The V and J genes are TRBV20-1 and TRBJ2-7; TRBD1 might be the D (5 bases). The germline CDR1 and CDR2 sequences are DFQATT and SNEGSKA (reference sequence). V lost 3 bases to trimming and J lost 7 bases, with 22 bases between them. The CDR3 loop spans 15 amino acids. CDR3 DNA sequence: TGCAGTGCTAGGAGTAGTCGTGGGGCCGGTAGTGAGCAGTACTTC. Residues: CSARSSRGAGSEQYF.

J is TRBJ1-1 and V is TRBV28, with D perhaps TRBD1 (6 bases). The length of the CDR3 is 12 residues. CDR1 and CDR2 (germline): MDHEN, SYDVKM. Trimming shortened V by 1 base and J by 10 bases, and 10 bases separated the two germline ends. The CDR3 sequence is CASSLSGGPAFF. The CDR3 DNA reads as TGTGCCAGCAGTTTATCGGGGGGGCCAGCTTTCTTT. The full variable domain, with the rest looked up from reference TRBV28 and TRBJ1-1, is DVKVTQSSRYLVKRTGEKVFLECVQDMDHENMFWYRQDPGLGLRLIYFSYDVKMKEKGDIPEGYSVSREKKERFSLILESASTNQTSMYLCASSLSGGPAFFGQGTRLTVV.

This clonotype has more than one count but fewer than ten. The chain recombines TRBV7-2 with TRBJ1-2, with 9 bases aligning to TRBD1. The V segment lost 4 bases and the J segment 0 bases; nucleotides outside the gene matches: 6. Germline V gives CDR1 SGHTA, CDR2 FQGNSA. The CDR3 runs 16 residues. The CDR3 region is CASSWTGEVPNYGYTF. The CDR3 DNA sequence: TGTGCCAGCAGCTGGACAGGGGAAGTACCTAACTATGGCTACACCTTC.

This chain uses TRBV12-3 or TRBV12-4 with TRBJ2-1; TRBD2 aligns across 8 bases. V lost 5 bases to trimming and J lost 4 bases; unmatched junction nucleotides: 4. CDR3 length equals 14 residues. The CDR3 coding sequence is TGTGCCAGCAGTATTAGCGGGGCATACAATGAGCAGTTCTTC. This translates into CASSISGAYNEQFF.

Written as DNA, the CDR3 is TGTGCCAGCAGCTTACGGGGCGGGGGGGCCTACAATGAGCAGTTCTTC. Amino acid sequence: CASSLRGGGAYNEQFF. J is TRBJ2-1 and V is TRBV11-3, with TRBD2 identical over 9 bases. Germline V gene sequence: CDR1 SGHNT, CDR2 YENEEA. V gave up 2 bases and J gave up 2 bases; unmatched junction bases: 4. The CDR3 spans 16 residues.

J is TRBJ2-1 and V is TRBV20-1; D possibly corresponds to TRBD2 (5 bases). The V end lost 0 bases, the J end lost 7 bases, and 22 bases lay between the germline ends. CDR3 length: 17 residues. Germline V CDR1 and CDR2: DFQATT, SNEGSKA (reference sequence). CDR3 in amino acids: CSARDRGPSSSQNEQFF. CDR3 bases: TGCAGTGCTAGAGATCGCGGTCCTTCTAGCAGCCAAAATGAGCAGTTCTTC.

This clonotype was recorded a few times. The chain is built from TRBV12-3 or TRBV12-4 and TRBJ1-2; a weak D match, TRBD1 (6 bases). The CDR3 is 16 amino acids. V gave up 1 base and J gave up 8 bases, with 20 bases separating them. Here the CDR3 reads CASSLVPGQPPWGYTF. The CDR3 coding sequence is TGTGCCAGCAGTTTAGTCCCCGGACAGCCGCCTTGGGGCTACACCTTC.

The chain links TRBV27 to TRBJ2-4; tentative D call: TRBD2 (5 bases). The CDR3 loop spans 13 amino acids. Germline V CDR1 and CDR2: MNHEY, SMNVEV (reference sequence). V lost 6 bases and J 7 bases, leaving 13 bases between the germline ends. The DNA of the CDR3 is TGTGCCAGCAGGCCATTACTAGAGAACATTCAGTACTTC. Translation: CASRPLLENIQYF.

This clonotype has more than one count but fewer than ten. The CDR3 sequence: CSAPDQSDTQYF. The CDR3 DNA reads TGCAGTGCACCAGACCAATCAGATACGCAGTATTTT. The gene calls are TRBV20-1 and TRBJ2-3; no firm D call. CDR1 and CDR2 from the germline V gene are DFQATT and SNEGSKA (reference sequence). Trimming shortened V by 6 bases and J by 4 bases, and 11 bases separated the two germline ends. This CDR3 is 12 amino acids long.

This clonotype was counted a few times. This chain connects TRBV6-2 or TRBV6-3 to TRBJ2-3; D may be TRBD2 (5 bases). The CDR3 runs to 14 residues. CDR1 is MNHEY, CDR2 SVGEGT, per germline. The ends were cut back, 8 bases at V and 2 bases at J, with 14 bases in the middle. CDR3 DNA: TGTGCCAGCTATTCCATCGGGGACACAGATACGCAGTATTTT. Residues: CASYSIGDTDTQYF.

The chain carries TRBV6-1 and TRBJ1-3; D gene uncertain. Germline V gives CDR1 MNHNS, CDR2 SASEGT. The V end lost 4 bases, the J end lost 1 base, and 5 bases lay between the germline ends. CDR3 length equals 13 residues. In DNA, the CDR3 is TGTGCCAGCAGTGGAGGATCTGGAAACACCATATATTTT. Residues: CASSGGSGNTIYF.

The chain couples TRBV6-5 to TRBJ1-6; D is possibly TRBD1 (6 bases). The germline CDR1 and CDR2 sequences are MNHEY and SVGAGI. Between the trimmed V and J ends, which lost 7 bases and 8 bases, there was a span of 12 bases. The CDR3 spans 13 residues. The CDR3 coding sequence is TGTGCCAGCAACCAGGGGAAAGATTCACCCCTCCACTTT. Translated: CASNQGKDSPLHF.

This chain connects TRBV14 to TRBJ2-3; maybe TRBD2 (5 bases). Per germline, CDR1 SGHDN and CDR2 FVKESK. The CDR3 has 14 residues. V was clipped by 5 bases and J by 3 bases, with 12 bases between them. This CDR3 is CASSWSGKTDTQYF. DNA of the CDR3: TGTGCCAGCAGCTGGTCCGGGAAAACAGATACGCAGTATTTT.

The chain recombines TRBV6-2 or TRBV6-3 with TRBJ2-1; D uncertain. V dropped 6 bases and J dropped 10 bases, with 22 bases sitting between them. The CDR3 spans 15 residues. Germline-derived CDR1 and CDR2 are MNHEY and SVGEGT. CDR3 amino acids: CASSSQSVPPGEQFF. The CDR3 DNA follows: TGTGCCAGCAGCTCCCAAAGCGTTCCCCCCGGAGAGCAGTTCTTC.

This clonotype was seen a handful of times. This chain connects TRBV4-2 to TRBJ1-4; 10 nucleotides agree with TRBD1. Trimming at V came to 4 bases and at J to 7 bases, leaving 15 bases not matched to a gene. Germline V CDR1 and CDR2: LGHNA, YNFKEQ. CDR3 length equals 18 residues. The CDR3 sequence: CASSRDLSSGTGVEKLFF. The CDR3 coding sequence is TGTGCCAGCAGCCGCGACTTGTCGAGCGGGACAGGGGTTGAAAAACTGTTTTTT.

As for this clonotype: Possible read error: a much larger clone is one base away. This chain joins TRBV4-2 and TRBJ2-3; D is tentatively TRBD1 or TRBD2 (5 bases each). The V gene's germline CDR1 is LGHNA and CDR2 YNFKEQ. The CDR3 loop spans 15 amino acids. CDR3 nucleotides: TGTGCCAGCAGCCAATCGGGGCCGAGCATAGATACGCAGTATTTT. It yields the protein CASSQSGPSIDTQYF.

This chain joins TRBV20-1 and TRBJ2-1; TRBD2 matches at 7 bases. Trimming took 2 bases from V and 9 from J; bases not matched to a gene: 7. Per the germline V gene, CDR1 is DFQATT and CDR2 is SNEGSKA (reference sequence). This CDR3 is 13 amino acids long. CDR3: CSARKTGRVEQFF. CDR3 nucleotides: TGCAGTGCTAGAAAAACGGGGAGGGTTGAGCAGTTCTTC.

In its sample, this clonotype was seen a few times. The chain couples TRBV20-1 to TRBJ1-4, with TRBD1 matching 7 bases. Germline V gives CDR1 DFQATT, CDR2 SNEGSKA (reference sequence). This CDR3 is built from 14 residues. After removal of 1 base from V and 8 bases from J, the junction contained 7 bases not matched to a gene. CDR3 sequence reads: CSARVGRGDEKLFF. As DNA, the CDR3 is TGCAGTGCTAGAGTAGGCAGGGGGGACGAAAAACTGTTTTTT.